This TCR beta chain was found in a study of cytomegalovirus exposure and HLA in healthy donors. On the study more broadly: There were 85 million or so unique TCRs (from HLA-typed donors) in an early data release.

Study outcomes and limitations: Previously analyzed data showed that most TCR beta V segments were productive at a frequency of about 87% or about 30%. When analyzed later, a missense DCLRE1C variant was found to be linked to TCR beta V- and J-gene trimming. Available immune exposure information covered CMV serostatus only.

Only one count was recorded for this clone. Its antigen is still unknown. The germline V gene has CDR1 SNHLY and CDR2 FYNNEI. CDR3 length: 12 residues. Trimming pared 9 bases from V and 0 bases from J, leaving 5 bases between. PCR employed 60 Vbeta and 13 Jbeta primers. Assay used: immunoSEQ multiplex PCR; TCRdb lists only in-frame clones, some missing. The data contain some 140,000 clones, roughly four fifths of them singletons. J is TRBJ2-2 and V is TRBV2; D may be TRBD2 (5 bases). The sequence was obtained from a man younger than 45 in good health and CMV-seronegative. Sequencing was performed on PBMCs. This CDR3 is CARDSNTGELFF. As DNA, the CDR3 is TGTGCCAGGGACTCGAACACCGGGGAGCTGTTTTTT.